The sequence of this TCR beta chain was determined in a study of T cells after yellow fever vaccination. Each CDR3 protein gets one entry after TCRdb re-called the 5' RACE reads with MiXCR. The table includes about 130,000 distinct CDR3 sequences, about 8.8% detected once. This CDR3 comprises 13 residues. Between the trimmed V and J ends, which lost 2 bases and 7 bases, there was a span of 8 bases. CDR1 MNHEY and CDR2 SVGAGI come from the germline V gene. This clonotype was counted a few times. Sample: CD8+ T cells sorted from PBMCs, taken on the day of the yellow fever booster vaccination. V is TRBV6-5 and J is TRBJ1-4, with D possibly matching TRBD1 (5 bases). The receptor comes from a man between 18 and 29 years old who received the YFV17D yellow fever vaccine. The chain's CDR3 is CASSYRGGEKLFF. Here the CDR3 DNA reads TGTGCCAGCAGTTACCGGGGCGGTGAAAAACTGTTTTTT.